This T cell receptor (beta chain) was recorded in a study of T cell changes during pregnancy in multiple sclerosis. V was pared by 5 bases and J by 5 bases, with 13 bases between. CDR3 size: 13 residues. Germline V gene sequence: CDR1 SGHTA, CDR2 FQGNSA. The assay was immunoSEQ multiplex PCR, and TCRdb's table has in-frame clones only and misses some. This table holds 40,000 or so clones, 92% found once. The receptor's source is a female donor with multiple sclerosis, enrolled in a pregnancy study. The chain uses TRBV7-2 and TRBJ2-7; TRBD2 is a possible D gene (5 bases). The specimen was CD8+ T cells from peripheral blood mononuclear cells, collected in the third trimester of pregnancy. Here the CDR3 reads CASSQVDYDEQYF. The DNA for the CDR3 is TGTGCCAGCAGCCAGGTAGACTACGACGAGCAGTACTTC.